A selection of T cell receptor beta chains follows, all from one sample in a study of cytomegalovirus exposure and HLA in healthy donors. Produced via immunoSEQ multiplex PCR; TCRdb's table is partial and in-frame only. Of about 200,000 clones in the sample, roughly 13% are singletons; the top ten hold 7.8%. The sequenced sample was PBMCs. The receptors originated from a man in his fifties in good health and CMV-seropositive. Both conserved end residues are part of each CDR3. D genes are given only for firm matches. Size values are once, few and many counts, or a class for expanded clones, and some rows have none.

>TRBJ2-2|few|TRBD1|TRBV4-2
TGTGCCAGCAGCTCCTGGACAGGGGGCACCGGGGAGCTGTTTTTT
CASSSWTGGTGELFF
>TRBJ2-1|many|TRBD1|TRBV5-5
TGTGCCAGCAGCTTGGTCGGGACAGGGGGCGATGAGCAGTTCTTC
CASSLVGTGGDEQFF
>TRBJ2-1|-|TRBD2|TRBV6-5
TGTGCCAGCAGTTACTCGATCCAGCGGGGGAACAATGAGCAGTTCTTC
CASSYSIQRGNNEQFF
>TRBJ1-2|few|-|TRBV11-2
TGTGCCAGCAGCTTAGATATGCGGACATATGGCTACACCTTC
CASSLDMRTYGYTF
>TRBJ2-2|-|TRBD1|TRBV2
TGTGCCAGCAGAGGGACAGCTAACACCGGGGAGCTGTTTTTT
CASRGTANTGELFF
>TRBJ1-2|-|-|TRBV7-9
TGTGCCAGCAGCTTAGGGGCAAGCGGGAACTATGGCTACACCTTC
CASSLGASGNYGYTF
>TRBJ1-1|few|-|TRBV5-1
TGCGCCAGCAGCGCACAGGGATCTGTCACTGAAGCTTTCTTT
CASSAQGSVTEAFF
>TRBJ1-4|-|-|TRBV2
TGTGCCAGCAGTCCGGAACAGTATAATGAAAAACTGTTTTTT
CASSPEQYNEKLFF
>TRBJ1-1|-|-|TRBV2
TGTGCCAGCAGTGAAGCGCGGGTGGGGGGGGCCACTGAAGCTTTCTTT
CASSEARVGGATEAFF
>TRBJ2-7|few|-|TRBV11-2
TGTGCCAGCTCCCTCACCTCCGTCGGAGGGCAGGCCAACGAGCAGTACTTC
CASSLTSVGGQANEQYF
>TRBJ2-1|-|-|TRBV19
TGTGCCAGTAGTATTAGCGGTTTTTACAATGAGCAGTTCTTC
CASSISGFYNEQFF
>TRBJ1-2|-|-|TRBV7-2
TGTGCCAGCAGCGGTGGACTGCTAGGCTACACCTTC
CASSGGLLGYTF
>TRBJ1-5|-|-|TRBV7-8
TGTGCCAGCAGCTCCACCCCGGGAGGCAATCAGCCCCAGCATTTT
CASSSTPGGNQPQHF
>TRBJ1-2|-|-|TRBV28
TGTGCCAGCAGCAGCCCCGGAGCTGGGCAGGGCGGCTACACCTTC
CASSSPGAGQGGYTF
>TRBJ2-3|-|TRBD2|TRBV9
TGTGCCAGCAGCGTAGCGACTAGCGGGGGCCAAGATACGCAGTATTTT
CASSVATSGGQDTQYF
>TRBJ2-6|few|-|TRBV9
TGTGCCAGCAGCGTAGGTACTGGGGCCAACGTCCTGACTTTC
CASSVGTGANVLTF
>TRBJ2-1|few|-|TRBV27
TGTGCCAGCAGTTTGGGGAGGAGGGAGATCGAGCAGTTCTTC
CASSLGRREIEQFF
>TRBJ2-5|few|TRBD1|TRBV5-1
TGCGCCAGCAGCTTGGGACAGGGGGCACCCCAAGAGACCCAGTACTTC
CASSLGQGAPQETQYF
>TRBJ1-2|few|-|TRBV10-3
TGTGCCATCAGAGTGGTCGAAGCCTCCTCTGAGGGCTACACCTTC
CAIRVVEASSEGYTF
>TRBJ1-2|-|-|TRBV16
TGTGCCAGCAGCCACCAACCGCGGGGCTACACCTTC
CASSHQPRGYTF
>TRBJ1-4|few|-|TRBV7-9
TGTGCCAGCAGCTCAAACAGGGCTTTAACTAATGAAAAACTGTTTTTT
CASSSNRALTNEKLFF
>TRBJ1-1|few|-|TRBV30
TGTGCCTGGAGAAGCCCCGGTCGAGACACTGAAGCTTTCTTT
CAWRSPGRDTEAFF
>TRBJ1-6|-|TRBD1|TRBV14
TGTGCCAGCAGCTACGGGACAGGGCAAAGCTCCTATAATTCACCCCTCCACTTT
CASSYGTGQSSYNSPLHF
>TRBJ1-5|-|-|TRBV28
TGTGCCAGCAGTTTCGGTGTCAGCAATCAGCCCCAGCATTTT
CASSFGVSNQPQHF
>TRBJ2-2|few|TRBD1|TRBV11-2
TGTGCCAGCAGCCTTGGGACAGTAAACACCGGGGAGCTGTTTTTT
CASSLGTVNTGELFF
>TRBJ1-4|-|TRBD1|TRBV28
TGTGCCAGCAGTCTAGGGGGCGCAACTAATGAAAAACTGTTTTTT
CASSLGGATNEKLFF
>TRBJ1-6|-|TRBD1|TRBV6-6
TGTGCCAGCAGTCTACCGGGACAGGGGAAATCACCCCTCCACTTT
CASSLPGQGKSPLHF
>TRBJ2-1|few|TRBD2|TRBV11-2
TGTGCCAGCAGCAGCGGGACGGCCCTTACTTACAATGAGCAGTTCTTC
CASSSGTALTYNEQFF
>TRBJ2-5|-|TRBD2|TRBV27
TGTGCCAGCGCTAAGCGACTAGCGGGGAACTTAAAGGAGACCCAGTACTTC
CASAKRLAGNLKETQYF
>TRBJ2-3|-|TRBD2|TRBV5-1
TGCGCCAGCAGCTTGGCCGGACTAGCGCTCACAGATACGCAGTATTTT
CASSLAGLALTDTQYF
>TRBJ2-3|few|TRBD2|TRBV9
TGTGCCAGCAGCGTAAAAAGCGGGGCAGATACGCAGTATTTT
CASSVKSGADTQYF
>TRBJ1-2|-|-|TRBV19
TGTGCCAGTAGTATCCAGGGAGGGGACTATGGCTACACCTTC
CASSIQGGDYGYTF
>TRBJ1-3|-|-|TRBV7-6
TGTGCCAGCAGCTTAGAGAGAGGGTACAGAAACACCATATATTTT
CASSLERGYRNTIYF
>TRBJ1-2|few|-|TRBV10-3
TGTGCCATCAGTGAGTCTCTTTCTAACTATGGCTACACCTTC
CAISESLSNYGYTF
>TRBJ2-3|few|TRBD2|TRBV7-2
TGTGCCAGCAGCTTCCCAGCGGGGGGGCAAGGAGATACGCAGTATTTT
CASSFPAGGQGDTQYF
>TRBJ1-2|-|TRBD1|TRBV13
TGTGCCAGCAGCCGACGTGGACAGGGGAAAGGCTACACCTTC
CASSRRGQGKGYTF
>TRBJ2-3|few|-|TRBV9
TGTGCCAGCAGCGTAGCGTGGGGGGGCACAGATACGCAGTATTTT
CASSVAWGGTDTQYF
>TRBJ1-2|-|TRBD1|TRBV4-3
TGCGCCAGCAGCCAGACGACAGGGGCGTCCCTAAACTATGGCTACACCTTC
CASSQTTGASLNYGYTF
>TRBJ2-3|-|-|TRBV2
TGTGCCAGCAGGGCCGGGGCAGATACGCAGTATTTT
CASRAGADTQYF
>TRBJ2-3|-|TRBD2|TRBV28
TGTGCCAGCAGTTTTTTCCGCGGGGGGGCAAATACGCAGTATTTT
CASSFFRGGANTQYF
>TRBJ2-3|few|-|TRBV27
TGTGCCAGCAGTCCGCGGACACTAAGCACAGATACGCAGTATTTT
CASSPRTLSTDTQYF
>TRBJ2-3|-|-|TRBV7-8
TGTGCCAGCAGCGCCTTGACGCGACTCACAGATACGCAGTATTTT
CASSALTRLTDTQYF
>TRBJ1-1|few|-|TRBV30
TGTGCCTGGAGTGAAAAAGGGAGAGCTTTCTTT
CAWSEKGRAFF
>TRBJ1-2|few|-|TRBV7-2
TGTGCCAGCAGAGGGGATTTCAGCTACACCTTC
CASRGDFSYTF
>TRBJ2-1|few|TRBD2|TRBV10-1
TGCGCCAGCAGTGTAGGGGGACTAGCGGGGGCTCAAGGGAATGAGCAGTTCTTC
CASSVGGLAGAQGNEQFF
>TRBJ2-5|-|-|TRBV5-8
TGTGCCAGCAGCTTTCAGGAGACCCAGTACTTC
CASSFQETQYF
>TRBJ1-5|-|-|TRBV19
TGTGCCAGTACCAGAGGACACCTGAGCAATCAGCCCCAGCATTTT
CASTRGHLSNQPQHF
>TRBJ2-3|few|TRBD2|TRBV7-7
TGTGCCAGCAGCTTGAATCCTAGCGGGATGGATACGCAGTATTTT
CASSLNPSGMDTQYF
>TRBJ1-1|few|-|TRBV19
TGTGCCAGCTACGAAGCTTTCTTT
CASYEAFF
>TRBJ2-1|-|TRBD2|TRBV7-9
TGTGCCAGCAGCTCCTCGAGGGGGCGGGGGGGGATAGCACCCTTCTTC
CASSSSRGRGGIAPFF
>TRBJ2-5|-|-|TRBV7-9
TGTGCCAGCAGCAAGAAGCAGGGTCTAGGGTCGGAAGAGACCCAGTACTTC
CASSKKQGLGSEETQYF
>TRBJ1-4|few|-|TRBV6-6
TGTGCCAGCAGTGTTGACAGAAAACTGTTTTTT
CASSVDRKLFF
>TRBJ2-5|-|TRBD1|TRBV30
TGTGCCTGGAGTGTAAACAGGGGGGTCCAAGAGACCCAGTACTTC
CAWSVNRGVQETQYF
>TRBJ2-2|few|TRBD2|TRBV2
TGTGCCAGCATAACGGGGGGAGCGAACACCGGGGAGCTGTTTTTT
CASITGGANTGELFF
>TRBJ1-6|-|-|TRBV9
TGTGCCAGCAGCCGCAGAGGGGGTAATTCACCCCTCCACTTT
CASSRRGGNSPLHF
>TRBJ2-4|-|TRBD2|TRBV10-2
TGCGCCAGCAGTGATTTGACTAGCGGGGTAAACATTCAGTACTTC
CASSDLTSGVNIQYF
>TRBJ1-6|-|-|TRBV5-5
TGTGCCAGCAGCTGGAATGCGGGATCCTATAATTCACCCCTCCACTTT
CASSWNAGSYNSPLHF
>TRBJ2-1|few|TRBD2|TRBV7-9
TGTGCCAGCAGCTGGGGGGGGGTCCGAAGCGATGAGCAGTTCTTC
CASSWGGVRSDEQFF
>TRBJ1-1|few|TRBD1|TRBV10-3
TGTGCCATCAGTGATTTGGACAGGGGATATGAAGCTTTCTTT
CAISDLDRGYEAFF